Presented here are 30 T cell receptor beta chains from one specimen sequenced in a study of Graves' ophthalmopathy and Graves' hyperthyroidism. RNA transcripts provided the template for amplifying TCR beta CDR3 regions. The library came from an HTBI-primed first-round RT-PCR and a second-round multiplex PCR. TCRdb recomputed calls from the multiplex PCR reads with MiXCR, one row per CDR3 protein. Seen here are 340,000 or so distinct CDR3 sequences, 15% to 20% observed once, and the top ten hold 10% to 15%. Source material: peripheral blood. The receptors come from an adult man with Graves' ophthalmopathy.

At least ten counts were recorded for this clonotype. The genes are TRBV20-1 and TRBJ1-1; 8 positions match TRBD1. V shed 5 bases, J shed 4 bases, and the junction held 3 bases outside the gene matches. This CDR3 contains 12 residues. Germline V gene data show CDR1 as DFQATT and CDR2 as SNEGSKA (reference sequence). The CDR3 nucleotides read TGCAGTGCTGGGACAGGCGCCACTGAAGCTTTCTTT. This translates into CSAGTGATEAFF.

This clonotype was seen at least ten times. The chain uses TRBV6-5 and TRBJ1-2; D is uncertain. The CDR3 spans 14 residues. Germline V gene lookup returns CDR1 MNHEY and CDR2 SVGAGI. Trimming shortened V by 5 bases and J by 4 bases, and 14 bases separated the two germline ends. The CDR3 loop reads CASSSTSGSYGYTF. The CDR3 DNA follows: TGTGCCAGCAGTAGTACGTCGGGTTCCTATGGCTACACCTTC.

This clonotype was found many times. V gene TRBV7-2 combines with J gene TRBJ1-6; D is uncertain. The V and J ends lost 3 bases and 18 bases respectively, with 15 bases between them. Germline V gene data show CDR1 as SGHTA and CDR2 as FQGNSA. There are 12 residues in the CDR3. This chain's CDR3 is CASSFKSGPPHF. The CDR3 DNA sequence: TGTGCCAGCAGCTTTAAATCTGGGCCACCCCACTTT.

This clonotype was seen ten or more times. J is TRBJ2-5 and V is TRBV19, with D possibly matching TRBD2 (6 bases). V lost 6 bases, J lost 14 bases, and 22 bases lay in between. The CDR3 totals 13 residues. The germline gives CDR1 LNHDA, CDR2 SQIVND (reference sequence). CDR3 sequence reads: CASSKDYSGFLYF. DNA of the CDR3: TGTGCCAGTAGCAAGGACTACTCAGGGTTTTTATACTTC.

The chain recombines TRBV6-1 with TRBJ1-2; TRBD1 matches 7 bases. Trimming took 6 bases from V and 5 from J; bases not matched to a gene: 9. This CDR3 comprises 14 residues. Germline CDR1 is MNHNS and CDR2 is SASEGT. In DNA, the CDR3 is TGTGCCAGCAGCGCACCGGGACAGCGATATGGCTACACCTTC. Amino acid sequence: CASSAPGQRYGYTF.

Ten or more counts support this clonotype. CDR3 region: CSPAGIQETQYF. CDR3 DNA sequence: TGCAGTCCCGCGGGAATTCAAGAGACCCAGTACTTC. V usage is TRBV20-1 and J usage is TRBJ2-5; D is possibly TRBD2 (6 bases). Per the germline V gene, CDR1 is DFQATT and CDR2 is SNEGSKA (reference sequence). The germline V and J ends were trimmed by 8 bases and 2 bases, with 12 bases remaining between them. The CDR3 consists of 12 residues.

This clonotype was counted a few times. A much larger clone lies a single base off, so this may be a read error. This rearrangement joins TRBV4-3 to TRBJ2-5; 7 bases line up with TRBD2. V lost 0 bases to trimming and J lost 1 base; unmatched junction nucleotides: 5. CDR1 and CDR2 (germline): LGHNA, YSLEER. The length of the CDR3 is 16 residues. The CDR3 here is CASSQDFGGSQETQYF. The CDR3 coding sequence is TGCGCCAGCAGCCAAGATTTTGGCGGGAGCCAAGAGACCCAGTACTTC.

This clonotype was observed many times. The chain is built from TRBV6-1 and TRBJ1-5; TRBD1 might be the D (5 bases). Trimming removed 1 base from V and 16 bases from J, with 20 bases in between. The CDR3 spans 14 residues. CDR1 MNHNS and CDR2 SASEGT come from the germline V gene. As DNA, the CDR3 is TGTGCCAGCAGTGAAGAGGGGCGGTCGGTTTCGATACATTTT. Its translation: CASSEEGRSVSIHF.

This clonotype was picked up many times. The chain recombines TRBV28 with TRBJ2-5, with D possibly matching TRBD2 (7 bases). The V gene's germline CDR1 is MDHEN and CDR2 SYDVKM. Trimming took off 2 bases at V and 4 bases at J, with 14 bases between the two ends. The CDR3 is 15 amino acids. CDR3: CASSLPGGGVETQYF. The CDR3 coding sequence is TGTGCCAGCAGTTTACCGGGGGGCGGGGTAGAGACCCAGTACTTC.

The rearrangement links TRBV6-1 to TRBJ2-7, with 9 positions matching TRBD2. CDR1 is MNHNS and CDR2 is SASEGT in the germline V gene. J lost 2 bases, V lost 11 bases, and 10 bases had no gene match. The CDR3 spans 14 residues. CDR3 nucleotides: TGTGCCTCGATGAGAAGCGGGAGGACCTACGAGCAGTACTTC. Its protein product is CASMRSGRTYEQYF.

The chain recombines TRBV7-3 with TRBJ2-2, with no clear D. Germline values: CDR1 SGHTA, CDR2 FQGTGA. The CDR3 is made up of 13 amino acids. Trimming removed 4 bases at V and 4 bases at J, with 7 bases between. CDR3: CASSSPTTGELFF. The CDR3 bases are TGTGCCAGCAGCTCCCCAACCACCGGGGAGCTGTTTTTT.

This clonotype was picked up many times. This chain joins TRBV6-1 and TRBJ1-3; no definite D call. V was clipped by 3 bases and J by 1 base, with 7 bases between them. Germline V gene data show CDR1 as MNHNS and CDR2 as SASEGT. The CDR3 loop spans 14 amino acids. The CDR3 sequence: CASSELWSGNTIYF. CDR3 DNA sequence: TGTGCCAGCAGTGAGCTGTGGTCTGGAAACACCATATATTTT.

This clonotype was seen a few times. This chain uses TRBV6-1 with TRBJ1-2; tentatively, D is TRBD1 (5 bases). The V and J ends lost 6 bases and 5 bases respectively, with 13 bases between them. CDR3 length: 13 amino acids. Germline CDR1 MNHNS, CDR2 SASEGT. The CDR3 region has the DNA TGTGCCAGCAGACCCGTGGGGGGTTATGGCTACACCTTC. It is translated as CASRPVGGYGYTF.

This clonotype has ten or more counts. The rearrangement uses TRBV20-1 and TRBJ2-7; D call uncertain. The length of the CDR3 is 16 residues. Trimming cost V 6 bases and J 2 bases, with 23 bases left between them. Germline CDR1 DFQATT, CDR2 SNEGSKA (reference sequence). Here the CDR3 reads CSAIKRVSWVAYEQYF. Written as DNA, the CDR3 is TGCAGTGCCATCAAACGAGTGTCCTGGGTAGCCTACGAGCAGTACTTC.

The table lists this clonotype with many counts. The rearrangement links TRBV4-1 to TRBJ2-7; 9 bases match TRBD2. Germline trimming cut 4 bases from V and 3 bases from J; bases unmatched to any gene: 10. CDR1 and CDR2 from the germline V gene are MGHRA and YSYEKL. The CDR3 length is 16 residues. The CDR3 bases are TGCGCCAGCAGCCCAACAGGGACTAGCAGATTCTACGAGCAGTACTTC. The encoded protein is CASSPTGTSRFYEQYF.

This clonotype was counted many times. The V call is TRBV6-5, the J call TRBJ1-5; D unresolved. The CDR3 is made up of 14 amino acids. Germline loops: CDR1 MNHEY, CDR2 SVGAGI. Trimming stripped 0 bases from V and 7 bases from J, with 10 bases between. In DNA, the CDR3 is TGTGCCAGCAGTTACTCGAATGGCGGCCAGCCCCAGCATTTT. Protein sequence: CASSYSNGGQPQHF.

This clonotype was recorded many times. J is TRBJ2-5 and V is TRBV29-1; D is possibly TRBD2 (6 bases). Between the trimmed V and J ends, which lost 7 bases and 1 base, there was a span of 13 bases. This CDR3 is built from 13 residues. The germline V gene has CDR1 SQVTM and CDR2 ANQGSEA. The CDR3 reads CSGTSSAQETQYF. The DNA of the CDR3 is TGCAGCGGAACCTCTAGCGCCCAAGAGACCCAGTACTTC.

This clonotype came up many times. This chain links TRBV6-5 with TRBJ1-6; no reliable D call. CDR1 is MNHEY, CDR2 SVGAGI, per germline. This CDR3 region has 16 residues. V dropped 0 bases and J dropped 8 bases, with 14 bases sitting between them. CDR3 DNA: TGTGCCAGCAGTTACTCCTGGACGGGGAAAGATTCACCCCTCCACTTT. It specifies CASSYSWTGKDSPLHF.

This clonotype was counted many times. The CDR3 here is CASSQWGSATEAFF. The CDR3 DNA follows: TGCGCCAGCAGCCAATGGGGGTCGGCCACTGAAGCTTTCTTT. V is TRBV4-1 and J is TRBJ1-1; the D gene is possibly TRBD1 (5 bases). Trimming took off 2 bases at V and 4 bases at J, with 11 bases between the two ends. This CDR3 is built from 14 residues. Germline values: CDR1 MGHRA, CDR2 YSYEKL.

This clonotype was counted ten times or more. The chain couples TRBV28 to TRBJ2-7; 7 bases map to TRBD1. Germline CDR1 reads MDHEN; CDR2 reads SYDVKM. Trimming at V came to 5 bases and at J to 3 bases, leaving 13 bases not matched to a gene. This CDR3 is built from 16 residues. CDR3 in DNA: TGTGCCAGCAGTCCTCGACCGGTTCGACAGGGCTACGAGCAGTACTTC. Translation: CASSPRPVRQGYEQYF. Variable domain in full (rest from reference TRBV28 and TRBJ2-7): DVKVTQSSRYLVKRTGEKVFLECVQDMDHENMFWYRQDPGLGLRLIYFSYDVKMKEKGDIPEGYSVSREKKERFSLILESASTNQTSMYLCASSPRPVRQGYEQYFGPGTRLTVT.

The V and J genes are TRBV27 and TRBJ1-5, with D maybe TRBD1 (6 bases). From germline, CDR1 is MNHEY and CDR2 SMNVEV (reference sequence). The length of the CDR3 is 15 residues. Trimming stripped 5 bases from V and 2 bases from J, with 13 bases between. CDR3 nucleotide sequence: TGTGCCAGCAGTCGGACAGAGTACGGCAATCAGCCCCAGCATTTT. It encodes CASSRTEYGNQPQHF.

This clonotype was found many times. V gene TRBV28 combines with J gene TRBJ2-7; tentatively, D is TRBD1 (5 bases). The CDR3 loop spans 12 amino acids. Looked up from germline, CDR1 is MDHEN and CDR2 is SYDVKM. V was cut by 8 bases and J by 6 bases, with 14 bases left in between. The CDR3 coding sequence is TGTGCCAGCGGTAAAAGACAGCGCGAGCAGTACTTC. Encoded protein: CASGKRQREQYF.

This clonotype was detected many times. The chain is built from TRBV6-1 and TRBJ2-7; unclear D gene. V was clipped by 8 bases and J by 5 bases, with 10 bases between them. The CDR3 sequence is 11 residues long. Germline values: CDR1 MNHNS, CDR2 SASEGT. The CDR3 nucleotides read TGTGCCAGCCAGAGGTTCCACGAGCAGTACTTC. Protein sequence: CASQRFHEQYF.

This clonotype was recorded many times. The rearrangement uses TRBV20-1 and TRBJ2-7; TRBD1 aligns across 10 bases. Trimming removed 3 bases from V and 4 bases from J; junction bases left unmatched: 6. In germline, CDR1 is DFQATT, CDR2 SNEGSKA (reference sequence). The CDR3 consists of 14 residues. The CDR3 nucleotides are TGCAGTGCTAGTCCCGTGGACAGGGGGTACGAGCAGTACTTC. Amino acids: CSASPVDRGYEQYF.

This clonotype has a count of ten or more. The V call is TRBV20-1, the J call TRBJ1-1; D might be TRBD1 (6 bases). Between the trimmed V and J ends, which lost 4 bases and 0 bases, there was a span of 15 bases. Per germline, CDR1 DFQATT and CDR2 SNEGSKA (reference sequence). This CDR3 is 15 amino acids long. CDR3 DNA sequence: TGCAGTGCTACTAGGGGGGGACATATGAACACTGAAGCTTTCTTT. Encoded protein: CSATRGGHMNTEAFF.

The table lists this clonotype with many counts. The chain uses TRBV20-1 and TRBJ2-2; 9 positions match TRBD1. Germline CDR1 reads DFQATT; CDR2 reads SNEGSKA (reference sequence). This CDR3 contains 14 residues. V was pared by 5 bases and J by 6 bases, with 7 bases of the junction left unmatched. The CDR3 nucleotides read TGCAGTGCTCTAGGGACAGGGTCCCCCGGGGAGCTGTTTTTT. It yields the protein CSALGTGSPGELFF.

At least ten counts were recorded for this clonotype. The rearrangement joins TRBV6-2 or TRBV6-3 to TRBJ1-2, with TRBD1 as a possible D gene (5 bases). Trimming cost V 5 bases and J 4 bases, with 11 bases left between them. Germline V CDR1 and CDR2: MNHEY, SVGEGT. This CDR3 region has 13 residues. The DNA of the CDR3 is TGTGCCAGCAGTCCGGGACCCAGCTATGGCTACACCTTC. It codes for CASSPGPSYGYTF.

In this sample, this clonotype turned up many times. Germline is not matched at one junction end, which may reflect a read error. The chain has TRBV7-2 and TRBJ2-7; D unclear. Germline V gene sequence: CDR1 SGHTA, CDR2 FQGNSA. The CDR3 is 15 amino acids. The CDR3 sequence is CASGYFGRFSSEQYF. The CDR3 DNA follows: TGTGCCAGCGGCTATTTCGGCCGATTCTCCTCCGAGCAGTACTTC. The whole variable domain, filled in from reference TRBV7-2 and TRBJ2-7, reads GAGVSQSPSNKVTEKGKDVELRCDPISGHTALYWYRQSLGQGLEFLIYFQGNSAPDKSGLPSDRFSAERTGGSVSTLTIQRTQQEDSAVYLCASGYFGRFSSEQYFGPGTRLTVT.

This clonotype was detected many times. This chain uses TRBV6-5 with TRBJ1-2; 7 bases align to TRBD1. The V segment lost 2 bases and the J segment 7 bases; nucleotides outside the gene matches: 10. Germline V gene lookup returns CDR1 MNHEY and CDR2 SVGAGI. The CDR3 is made up of 15 amino acids. CDR3 DNA: TGTGCCAGCAGTTACGTTGGCAGTTCAGGGGGTGGCTACACCTTC. The encoded protein is CASSYVGSSGGGYTF.

This clonotype was seen ten or more times. The chain has TRBV12-3 or TRBV12-4 and TRBJ1-2, with TRBD1 matching 8 bases. Unmatched junction bases numbered 13, after V lost 6 bases and J lost 4 bases. CDR3 length equals 16 residues. CDR3 loop: CASRPELGQGVYGYTF. CDR3 sequence (DNA): TGTGCCAGCAGGCCTGAACTAGGACAGGGCGTCTATGGCTACACCTTC.